Reported below is one TCR beta chain. This sample is drawn from a study of cytomegalovirus exposure and HLA in healthy donors. Looked up from germline, CDR1 is SGHRS and CDR2 is YFSETQ. CDR3 length: 15 amino acids. Germline trimming cut 5 bases from V and 6 bases from J; bases unmatched to any gene: 10. Profiling relied on immunoSEQ multiplex PCR, and the TCRdb table lists in-frame clones only, not all of them. The table has 150,000 to 200,000 clones, approximately 85% seen once. The sequence was obtained from a woman aged 18-35 years in good health and CMV-seronegative. The rearrangement links TRBV5-1 to TRBJ2-1; TRBD2 matches 8 bases. The sequenced material came from PBMCs. The CDR3 is CASSFEREPVNEQFF. The CDR3 DNA follows: TGCGCCAGCAGTTTTGAGCGGGAGCCGGTCAATGAGCAGTTCTTC.